These T cell receptor beta chains were read from a single sample in a study of patients and donors after allogeneic stem cell transplantation. TCRdb ran MiXCR on the RT-PCR reads and lists one entry per CDR3 protein. The sample has about 400,000 distinct CDR3 sequences, approximately 16% seen once. Material for sequencing was blood, either unsorted or a sorted T cell fraction (not recorded which). The receptors here all came from a human donor who was either an allogeneic HSCT recipient or a stem cell or donor lymphocyte infusion donor (not recorded which). It is not recorded whose cells these are; they may come from a transplant donor. Both conserved end residues are part of each CDR3. The D gene is left open where the match is weak. Size is omitted from some rows. Given values are once, few, many or a class for expanded clones.

TRBJ1-2	few	NA	TRBV5-5	CASSPLRDTTGSYGYTF	TGTGCCAGCAGCCCACTCCGGGACACTACAGGTAGCTATGGCTACACCTTC
TRBJ2-1	few	NA	TRBV5-5	CASTPDEKQFF	TGTGCCAGCACCCCGGACGAGAAGCAGTTCTTC
TRBJ2-7	few	NA	TRBV25-1	CAVGGTATYEQYF	TGTGCAGTTGGAGGGACGGCTACCTACGAGCAGTACTTC
TRBJ2-7	NA	TRBD2	TRBV7-9	CASSSYPGGSSRSEQYF	TGTGCCAGCAGCTCCTACCCGGGGGGGTCATCCCGGAGCGAGCAGTACTTC
TRBJ2-1	few	NA	TRBV4-1	CASSHSWGSYNEQFF	TGCGCCAGCAGCCACTCTTGGGGTTCCTACAATGAGCAGTTCTTC
TRBJ2-3	few	TRBD1	TRBV11-2	CASSFGTGVTDTQYF	TGTGCCAGCAGCTTTGGGACAGGGGTCACAGATACGCAGTATTTT
TRBJ2-6	NA	NA	TRBV19	CASSIFSSSGANVLTF	TGTGCCAGTAGTATATTCAGCTCCTCTGGGGCCAACGTCCTGACTTTC
TRBJ2-2	NA	TRBD1	TRBV7-8	CASSHTGVNAGELFF	TGTGCCAGCAGCCATACAGGGGTTAACGCCGGGGAGCTGTTTTTT
TRBJ2-7	NA	NA	TRBV25-1	CATTERTESYEQYF	TGTGCCACCACAGAACGGACCGAAAGCTACGAGCAGTACTTC
TRBJ1-4	NA	TRBD1	TRBV5-1	CASSLMTGINEKLFF	TGCGCCAGCAGCTTGATGACAGGGATTAATGAAAAACTGTTTTTT
TRBJ2-1	few	NA	TRBV5-1	CASSLGLAGVDNEQFF	TGCGCCAGCAGCTTGGGTTTGGCAGGGGTGGACAATGAGCAGTTCTTC
TRBJ2-7	NA	NA	TRBV25-1	CASSLMPGPNSYEQYF	TGTGCCAGCAGTCTGATGCCGGGGCCAAACTCCTACGAGCAGTACTTC
TRBJ2-5	NA	TRBD1	TRBV24-1	CATSPGTGGTETQYF	TGTGCCACCAGTCCCGGGACAGGGGGAACGGAGACCCAGTACTTC
TRBJ1-2	NA	NA	TRBV7-2	CASSLPRGNGYTF	TGTGCCAGCAGCTTACCGCGGGGGAATGGCTACACCTTC
TRBJ1-4	NA	NA	TRBV28	CASSRRGAKNEKLFF	TGTGCCAGCAGTCGCCGGGGCGCAAAAAATGAAAAACTGTTTTTT
TRBJ1-5	few	NA	TRBV12-3/TRBV12-4	CASSFKGDQPQHF	TGTGCCAGCAGTTTCAAAGGGGATCAGCCCCAGCATTTT
TRBJ1-2	few	NA	TRBV20-1	CSARAVTTGFSGYTF	TGCAGTGCTAGAGCTGTGACAACAGGGTTCTCTGGCTACACCTTC
TRBJ2-5	NA	TRBD2	TRBV20-1	CSARPTSGTLDTQYF	TGCAGTGCTAGGCCGACTAGCGGGACCTTAGACACCCAGTACTTC
TRBJ1-1	NA	NA	TRBV14	CASSQDLKAEAFF	TGTGCCAGCAGCCAAGATTTGAAGGCTGAAGCTTTCTTT
TRBJ1-6	few	NA	TRBV10-3	CAIRGTDNSPLHF	TGTGCCATCAGAGGGACCGACAATTCACCCCTCCACTTT
TRBJ2-1	few	NA	TRBV6-1	CASRRRSSYNEQFF	TGTGCCAGTCGCCGGCGGAGCTCCTACAATGAGCAGTTCTTC
TRBJ2-3	many	TRBD2	TRBV10-3	CAIRLAGAPDTQYF	TGTGCCATCAGGCTAGCGGGAGCACCAGATACGCAGTATTTT